The 18 T cell receptor beta chains listed next were all sequenced from one sample in a study of shared clonotypes between healthy human individuals. Measured with immunoSEQ multiplex PCR; TCRdb has only the in-frame clones, and not every one. The profile shows millions of clones, roughly 95% of them singletons. The sequencing sample was made of naive CD4+ T cells sorted from blood. Subset meaning: CD45RA+ positively selected. The source is a young man in good health.

V gene TRBV19 combines with J gene TRBJ1-5; D possibly corresponds to TRBD1 (5 bases). Trimming took 5 bases from V and 0 from J, leaving 17 bases between them. Germline loops: CDR1 LNHDA, CDR2 SQIVND (reference sequence). This CDR3 region has 17 residues. The CDR3 DNA reads as TGTGCCAGTAGTGTCTATAGGGGAGGGGATAGCAATCAGCCCCAGCATTTT. Translating gives CASSVYRGGDSNQPQHF.

The chain employs TRBV6-1 and TRBJ1-6; unclear D gene. CDR3 length: 13 residues. V lost 4 bases, J lost 7 bases, and 8 bases lay in between. Germline assignment: CDR1 MNHNS and CDR2 SASEGT. CDR3: CASSVGKNSPLHF. CDR3 in DNA: TGTGCCAGCAGTGTTGGTAAGAATTCACCCCTCCACTTT.

The chain is built from TRBV18 and TRBJ2-5; possibly TRBD1 or TRBD2 for D (5 bases each). CDR1 and CDR2 (germline): KGHSH, LQKENI. Trimming left V 4 bases short and J 3 bases short, with 12 bases between. The CDR3 spans 14 residues. For the CDR3, the DNA is TGTGCCAGCTCACTCTATGGGGGAGAAGAGACCCAGTACTTC. Its translation: CASSLYGGEETQYF.

The V and J genes are TRBV27 and TRBJ1-6; TRBD1 might be the D (6 bases). Between the trimmed V and J ends, which lost 5 bases and 12 bases, there was a span of 23 bases. The CDR3 totals 16 residues. Germline assignment: CDR1 MNHEY and CDR2 SMNVEV (reference sequence). CDR3 sequence reads: CASSPQGPNLGEPLHF. The CDR3 DNA reads TGTGCCAGCAGTCCACAGGGACCGAACTTGGGGGAACCCCTCCACTTT.

The V call is TRBV28, the J call TRBJ1-5; 9 bases are shared with TRBD1. The germline CDR1 and CDR2 sequences are MDHEN and SYDVKM. V was clipped by 5 bases and J by 6 bases; unmatched bases: 14. This CDR3 has 17 amino acids. CDR3 nucleotides: TGTGCCAGCAGTCCGCGTAGAGGACAGGGGTTTGGTCAGCCCCAGCATTTT. Translated, it gives CASSPRRGQGFGQPQHF.

There are a few counts of this clone. The chain couples TRBV19 to TRBJ2-2, with D possibly being TRBD1 (5 bases). Germline V gene data show CDR1 as LNHDA and CDR2 as SQIVND (reference sequence). This CDR3 spans 18 amino acids. V gave up 1 base and J gave up 7 bases, with 22 bases separating them. The chain's CDR3 is CASSIVDSPEGSYGELFF. The CDR3 DNA is TGTGCCAGTAGTATAGTTGACAGCCCGGAAGGTTCTTACGGGGAGCTGTTTTTT.

The rearrangement links TRBV6-1 to TRBJ1-6; D gene unclear. From germline, CDR1 is MNHNS and CDR2 SASEGT. This CDR3 spans 15 amino acids. V was cut by 6 bases and J by 7 bases, with 16 bases left in between. CDR3 sequence reads: CASSPFEGTNSPLHF. The CDR3 DNA is TGTGCCAGCAGCCCCTTTGAGGGAACCAATTCACCCCTCCACTTT.

V and J are TRBV18 and TRBJ2-5, with D unresolved. There are 17 residues in the CDR3. V gave up 3 bases and J gave up 2 bases, with 19 bases separating them. Germline V gives CDR1 KGHSH, CDR2 LQKENI. CDR3: CASSPSGWSIGQETQYF. CDR3 sequence (DNA): TGTGCCAGCTCACCCTCCGGCTGGAGCATTGGGCAAGAGACCCAGTACTTC. Drawing the rest from reference TRBV18 and TRBJ2-5, the complete variable domain is NAGVMQNPRHLVRRRGQEARLRCSPMKGHSHVYWYRQLPEEGLKFMVYLQKENIIDESGMPKERFSAEFPKEGPSILRIQQVVRGDSAAYFCASSPSGWSIGQETQYFGPGTRLLVL.

The rearrangement uses TRBV6-1 and TRBJ2-7, with D maybe TRBD2 (9 bases). CDR1 and CDR2 from the germline V gene are MNHNS and SASEGT. Trimming pared 2 bases from V and 2 bases from J, leaving 16 bases between. This CDR3 has 16 residues. The CDR3 sequence: CASSEPAGGQAYEQYF. The CDR3 DNA follows: TGTGCCAGCAGTGAACCAGCGGGGGGACAGGCCTACGAGCAGTACTTC.

This chain links TRBV6-6 with TRBJ2-7; the D call may be TRBD1 or TRBD2 (5 bases each). The CDR3 covers 12 residues. The V and J ends lost 8 bases and 1 base respectively, with 9 bases between them. Germline V CDR1 and CDR2: MNHNY, SVGAGI (reference sequence). The CDR3 DNA reads TGTGCCAGCGGGACCGATTCCTACGAGCAGTACTTC. The encoded protein is CASGTDSYEQYF.

The CDR3 DNA reads TGCGCCAGCAGCCATGGGGAGGGGTACTCCTACAATGAGCAGTTCTTC. It codes for CASSHGEGYSYNEQFF. V usage is TRBV4-1 and J usage is TRBJ2-1; 7 nucleotides line up with TRBD2. The germline V gene encodes CDR1 MGHRA and CDR2 YSYEKL. V shed 3 bases and J 0 bases; nucleotides not matched to a gene: 5. This CDR3 comprises 16 residues.

The chain uses TRBV7-9 and TRBJ2-5, with TRBD1 as a possible D gene (5 bases). Germline V lookup: CDR1 SEHNR, CDR2 FQNEAQ (reference sequence). The CDR3 runs 14 residues. Trimming stripped 5 bases from V and 1 base from J, with 11 bases between. Written as DNA, the CDR3 is TGTGCCAGCAGCGTGGGGCAAATCCAAGAGACCCAGTACTTC. This translates into CASSVGQIQETQYF.

The genes are TRBV7-3 and TRBJ1-2; D gene uncertain. CDR1 and CDR2 (germline): SGHTA, FQGTGA. CDR3 length equals 17 residues. The ends were cut back, 3 bases at V and 5 bases at J, with 22 bases in the middle. The CDR3 DNA follows: TGTGCCAGCAGCTTCCGGATTTCGATACGAGCTTTTTATGGCTACACCTTC. Residues: CASSFRISIRAFYGYTF. Complete variable domain (other parts from reference TRBV7-3 and TRBJ1-2): GAGVSQTPSNKVTEKGKYVELRCDPISGHTALYWYRQSLGQGPEFLIYFQGTGAADDSGLPNDRFFAVRPEGSVSTLKIQRTERGDSAVYLCASSFRISIRAFYGYTFGSGTRLTVV.

The V call is TRBV29-1, the J call TRBJ2-1; a possible D gene is TRBD2 (6 bases). Germline lookup yields CDR1 SQVTM and CDR2 ANQGSEA. This CDR3 is 14 amino acids long. Trimming pared 5 bases from V and 6 bases from J, leaving 17 bases between. CDR3 nucleotide sequence: TGCAGCGTTTTCGGGACTTCGGACCTCAATGAGCAGTTCTTC. It translates to CSVFGTSDLNEQFF.

The V call is TRBV27, the J call TRBJ1-2; the D gene is possibly TRBD1 (5 bases). Germline CDR1 is MNHEY and CDR2 is SMNVEV (reference sequence). V dropped 5 bases and J dropped 4 bases, with 20 bases sitting between them. The CDR3 length is 16 residues. The CDR3 DNA follows: TGTGCCAGCAGTCTTAAACCGCGACAGTTTCCCTATGGCTACACCTTC. Its translation is CASSLKPRQFPYGYTF.

The rearrangement links TRBV6-6 to TRBJ2-7, with TRBD1 matching 8 bases. The germline gives CDR1 MNHNY, CDR2 SVGAGI (reference sequence). CDR3 length: 15 amino acids. J gave up 3 bases and V 10 bases, and 14 bases lay outside the gene matches. The CDR3: CATLGPGQGVYEQYF. In nucleotides, the CDR3 is TGTGCCACCCTAGGTCCCGGACAGGGAGTCTACGAGCAGTACTTC.

Here the CDR3 reads CASSREYNEQFF. The CDR3 region has the DNA TGCGCCAGCAGCCGGGAATACAATGAGCAGTTCTTC. The chain combines TRBV5-1 with TRBJ2-1; weak D call: TRBD2 (5 bases). The CDR3 is 12 amino acids. The V gene lost 4 bases and the J gene lost 4 bases, with 6 bases spanning the gap. The germline V gene has CDR1 SGHRS and CDR2 YFSETQ.

This sequence joins TRBV28 and TRBJ1-5; no reliable D call. Trimming took 6 bases from V and 4 from J, leaving 13 bases between them. Germline CDR1 reads MDHEN; CDR2 reads SYDVKM. The CDR3 has 14 residues. The CDR3 bases are TGTGCCAGCAGCTCCGGACTAACTAATCAGCCCCAGCATTTT. This encodes CASSSGLTNQPQHF.